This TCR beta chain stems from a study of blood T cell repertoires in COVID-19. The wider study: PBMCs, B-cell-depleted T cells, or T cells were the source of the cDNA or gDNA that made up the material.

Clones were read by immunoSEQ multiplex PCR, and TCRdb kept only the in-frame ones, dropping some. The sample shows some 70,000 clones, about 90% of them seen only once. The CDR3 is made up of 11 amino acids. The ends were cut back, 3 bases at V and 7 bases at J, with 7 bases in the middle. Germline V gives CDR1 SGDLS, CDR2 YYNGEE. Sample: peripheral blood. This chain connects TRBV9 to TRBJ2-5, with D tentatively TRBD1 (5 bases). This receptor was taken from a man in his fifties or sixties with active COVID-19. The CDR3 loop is CASSGQGTQYF. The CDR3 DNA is TGTGCCAGCAGCGGCCAGGGGACCCAGTACTTC.